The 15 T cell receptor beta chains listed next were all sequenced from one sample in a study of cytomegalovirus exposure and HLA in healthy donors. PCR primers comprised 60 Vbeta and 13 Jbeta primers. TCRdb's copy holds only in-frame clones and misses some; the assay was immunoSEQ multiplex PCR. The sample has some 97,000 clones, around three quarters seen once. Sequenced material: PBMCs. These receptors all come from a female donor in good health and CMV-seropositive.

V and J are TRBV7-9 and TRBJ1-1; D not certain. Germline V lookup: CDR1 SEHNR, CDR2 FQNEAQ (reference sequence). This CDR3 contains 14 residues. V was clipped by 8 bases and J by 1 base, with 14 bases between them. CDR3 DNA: TGTGCCAGCGTGCCGAGGCCGACGAACACTGAAGCTTTCTTT. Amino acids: CASVPRPTNTEAFF.

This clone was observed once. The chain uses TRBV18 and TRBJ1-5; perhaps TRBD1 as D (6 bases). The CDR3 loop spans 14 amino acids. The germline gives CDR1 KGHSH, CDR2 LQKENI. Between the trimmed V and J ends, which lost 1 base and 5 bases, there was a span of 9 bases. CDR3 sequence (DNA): TGTGCCAGCTCACCACGGGCAGGGGATCAGCCCCAGCATTTT. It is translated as CASSPRAGDQPQHF.

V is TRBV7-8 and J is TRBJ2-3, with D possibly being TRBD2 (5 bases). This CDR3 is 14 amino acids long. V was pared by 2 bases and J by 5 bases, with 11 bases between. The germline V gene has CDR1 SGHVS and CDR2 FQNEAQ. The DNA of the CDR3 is TGTGCCAGCAGCTTAAATCGAGGGAAAGATACGCAGTATTTT. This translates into CASSLNRGKDTQYF.

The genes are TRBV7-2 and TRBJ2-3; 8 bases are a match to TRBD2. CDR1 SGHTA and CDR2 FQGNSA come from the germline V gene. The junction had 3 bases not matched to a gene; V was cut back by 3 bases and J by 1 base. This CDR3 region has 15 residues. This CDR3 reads CASSFRGGRTDTQYF. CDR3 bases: TGTGCCAGCAGCTTCCGGGGGGGCCGCACAGATACGCAGTATTTT.

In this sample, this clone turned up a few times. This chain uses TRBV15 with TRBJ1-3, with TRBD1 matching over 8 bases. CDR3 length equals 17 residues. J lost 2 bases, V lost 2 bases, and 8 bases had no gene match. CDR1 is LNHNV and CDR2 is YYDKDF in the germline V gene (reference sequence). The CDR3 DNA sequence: TGTGCCACCAGCAGACGACGGCCACAGGGGGCTGGAAACACCATATATTTT. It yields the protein CATSRRRPQGAGNTIYF.

CDR3 region: CASKYRDRGAGNTIYF. CDR3 nucleotides: TGTGCCAGCAAGTACCGGGACAGGGGGGCTGGAAACACCATATATTTT. The V call is TRBV28, the J call TRBJ1-3, with 11 bases identical to TRBD1. Germline trimming cut 7 bases from V and 2 bases from J; bases unmatched to any gene: 7. The CDR3 is made up of 16 amino acids. Per the germline V gene, CDR1 is MDHEN and CDR2 is SYDVKM.

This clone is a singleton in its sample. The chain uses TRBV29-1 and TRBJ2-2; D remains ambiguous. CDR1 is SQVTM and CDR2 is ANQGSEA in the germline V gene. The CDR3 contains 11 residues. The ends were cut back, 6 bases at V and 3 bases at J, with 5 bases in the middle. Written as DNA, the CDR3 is TGCAGCGTAGACTACACCGGGGAGCTGTTTTTT. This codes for CSVDYTGELFF.

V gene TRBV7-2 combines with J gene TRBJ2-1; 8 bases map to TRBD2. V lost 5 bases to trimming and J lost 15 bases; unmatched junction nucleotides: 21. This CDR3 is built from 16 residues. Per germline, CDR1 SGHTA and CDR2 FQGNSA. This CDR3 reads CASSPRGGAGASGGFF. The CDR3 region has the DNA TGTGCCAGCAGCCCCCGTGGGGGAGCGGGGGCCTCGGGAGGGTTCTTC.

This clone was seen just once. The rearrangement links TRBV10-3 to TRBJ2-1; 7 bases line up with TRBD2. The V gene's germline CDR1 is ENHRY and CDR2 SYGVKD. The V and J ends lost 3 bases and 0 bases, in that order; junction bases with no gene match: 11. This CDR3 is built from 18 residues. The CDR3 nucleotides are TGTGCCATCAGTGACCCTACTAGCGTATACTACTCCTACAATGAGCAGTTCTTC. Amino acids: CAISDPTSVYYSYNEQFF.

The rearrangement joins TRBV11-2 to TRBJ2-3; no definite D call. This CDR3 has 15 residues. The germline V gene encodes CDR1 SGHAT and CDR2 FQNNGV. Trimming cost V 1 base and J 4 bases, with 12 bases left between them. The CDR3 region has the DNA TGTGCCAGCAGCTTAGTGGCTAGTTACGCAGATACGCAGTATTTT. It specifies CASSLVASYADTQYF.

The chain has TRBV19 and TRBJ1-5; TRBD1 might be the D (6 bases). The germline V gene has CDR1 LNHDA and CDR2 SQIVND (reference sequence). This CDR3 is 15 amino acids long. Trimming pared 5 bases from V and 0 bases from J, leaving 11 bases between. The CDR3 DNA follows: TGTGCCAGTAGTTCCCAGGGGAATAGCAATCAGCCCCAGCATTTT. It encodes CASSSQGNSNQPQHF.

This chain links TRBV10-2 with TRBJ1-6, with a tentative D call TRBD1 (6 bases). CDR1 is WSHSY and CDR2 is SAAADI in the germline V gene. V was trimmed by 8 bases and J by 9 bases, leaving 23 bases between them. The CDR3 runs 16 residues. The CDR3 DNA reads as TGCGCCAGCGGTACCCCTGGCGCCAGGGGCACTTCACCCCTCCACTTT. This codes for CASGTPGARGTSPLHF.

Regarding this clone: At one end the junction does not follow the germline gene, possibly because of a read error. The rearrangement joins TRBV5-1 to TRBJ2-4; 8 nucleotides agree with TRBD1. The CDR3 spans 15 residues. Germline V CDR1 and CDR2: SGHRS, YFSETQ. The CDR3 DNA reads TGCGCCAGCAGCCCAGGGGGCTTAGGGAAAAACAGTCAGTACTTC. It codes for CASSPGGLGKNSQYF.

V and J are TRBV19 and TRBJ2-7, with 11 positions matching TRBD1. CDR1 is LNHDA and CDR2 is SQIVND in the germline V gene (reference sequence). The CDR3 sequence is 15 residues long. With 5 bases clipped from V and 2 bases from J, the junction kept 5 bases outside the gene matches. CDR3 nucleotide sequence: TGTGCCAGTAGTGCGGGACAGGGGGTCGCCTACGAGCAGTACTTC. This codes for CASSAGQGVAYEQYF.

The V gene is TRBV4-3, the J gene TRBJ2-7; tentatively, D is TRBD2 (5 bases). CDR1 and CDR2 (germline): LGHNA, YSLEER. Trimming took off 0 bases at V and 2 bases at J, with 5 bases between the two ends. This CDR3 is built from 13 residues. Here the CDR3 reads CASSQERAYEQYF. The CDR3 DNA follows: TGCGCCAGCAGCCAAGAGAGGGCCTACGAGCAGTACTTC.